Following are 22 T cell receptor beta chains from one sample sequenced in a study of beta chain features in type 1 diabetes. Study-level findings and limits: Shortening that was moderate but significant affected the TCRB CDR3s of Type 1 diabetes patients in all four CD4+ subsets.

The investigators reverse transcribed all of the isolated RNA, so they sequenced expressed TCRB transcripts. Assay: immunoSEQ multiplex PCR; the TCRdb copy retains only in-frame clones and omits some. The profile covers around 260,000 clones, with over 20% appearing a single time and less than 0.035% taken by the ten largest. Their antigens are not known. Sequenced input: naive CD4+ T cells from blood. The origin of the receptors is a woman in her 40s with type 1 diabetes.

Turning to this clone: The sample carries other DNA sequences with the same CDR3. The V and J genes are TRBV9 and TRBJ1-1, with D perhaps matching TRBD1 (5 bases). Per the germline V gene, CDR1 is SGDLS and CDR2 is YYNGEE. V was clipped by 2 bases and J by 0 bases, with 8 bases between them. The CDR3 runs to 14 residues. The CDR3 reads CASSVDTLNTEAFF. In nucleotides, the CDR3 is TGTGCCAGCAGCGTGGACACATTGAACACTGAAGCTTTCTTT. The full variable domain, completed using reference TRBV9 and TRBJ1-1, is DSGVTQTPKHLITATGQRVTLRCSPRSGDLSVYWYQQSLDQGLQFLIQYYNGEERAKGNILERFSAQQFPDLHSELNLSSLELGDSALYFCASSVDTLNTEAFFGQGTRLTVV.

The genes are TRBV15 and TRBJ1-1; a weak D match, TRBD1 (5 bases). Germline CDR1 reads LNHNV; CDR2 reads YYDKDF (reference sequence). The V gene lost 0 bases and the J gene lost 3 bases, with 8 bases spanning the gap. This CDR3 has 14 amino acids. The CDR3 reads CATSRDLGDTEAFF. As DNA, the CDR3 is TGTGCCACCAGCAGAGATTTAGGGGACACTGAAGCTTTCTTT.

This clone has a handful of counts. This chain links TRBV7-3 with TRBJ1-5, with D uncertain. Trimming took off 4 bases at V and 4 bases at J, with 14 bases between the two ends. This CDR3 has 15 amino acids. Germline-derived CDR1 and CDR2 are SGHTA and FQGTGA. The CDR3 nucleotides read TGTGCCAGCAGCTCCCACGGGATAGGGAATCAGCCCCAGCATTTT. It is translated as CASSSHGIGNQPQHF.

This clone came up a few times. The chain has TRBV20-1 and TRBJ1-1, with D uncertain. The length of the CDR3 is 10 residues. The germline V gene encodes CDR1 DFQATT and CDR2 SNEGSKA (reference sequence). Trimming removed 6 bases from V and 11 bases from J, with 13 bases in between. The CDR3 coding sequence is TGCAGTGCACGGGGTGTCGCTGCTTTCTTT. This sequence encodes CSARGVAAFF.

This clone appeared a few times. The chain employs TRBV5-1 and TRBJ2-7, with 8 positions matching TRBD1. The V segment lost 0 bases and the J segment 7 bases; nucleotides outside the gene matches: 6. CDR3 length: 14 residues. From germline, CDR1 is SGHRS and CDR2 YFSETQ. This CDR3 reads CASSLDQGAQEQYF. The CDR3 nucleotides read TGCGCCAGCAGCTTGGACCAGGGGGCGCAGGAGCAGTACTTC.

This chain uses TRBV28 with TRBJ1-2; 9 bases agree with TRBD1. The CDR3 totals 15 residues. Germline V gene data show CDR1 as MDHEN and CDR2 as SYDVKM. Trimming cost V 3 bases and J 6 bases; bases outside gene matches: 8. CDR3 coding DNA: TGTGCCAGCAGTTTCATCCGGGACAGGGTGGATGGCTACACCTTC. Translating gives CASSFIRDRVDGYTF.

This clone appeared a few times. J is TRBJ2-3 and V is TRBV4-3, with TRBD1 as a possible D gene (6 bases). V gave up 3 bases and J gave up 4 bases, with 14 bases separating them. Germline assignment: CDR1 LGHNA and CDR2 YSLEER. The CDR3 extends over 15 amino acids. In DNA, the CDR3 is TGCGCCAGCAGCCACCCTGGACAGAGGGCAGATACGCAGTATTTT. Translation: CASSHPGQRADTQYF.

This chain uses TRBV28 with TRBJ1-6; no firm D call. The CDR3 consists of 14 residues. V lost 4 bases and J 9 bases, leaving 13 bases between the germline ends. The germline V gene has CDR1 MDHEN and CDR2 SYDVKM. Here the CDR3 DNA reads TGTGCCAGCAGTTACGGCAGGTTGGCTTCACCCCTCCACTTT. Translation: CASSYGRLASPLHF.

This clone was seen a few times. The V call is TRBV6-5, the J call TRBJ1-1; a weak D match, TRBD1 (6 bases). Germline V gene lookup returns CDR1 MNHEY and CDR2 SVGAGI. The CDR3 runs to 15 residues. V was clipped by 5 bases and J by 4 bases, with 17 bases between them. CDR3 residues: CASSLSSQGSTEAFF. As DNA, the CDR3 is TGTGCCAGCAGTCTCTCTTCACAGGGATCCACTGAAGCTTTCTTT.

This clone was picked up a small number of times. The rearrangement links TRBV7-8 to TRBJ2-1; TRBD2 might be the D (5 bases). The CDR3 loop spans 14 amino acids. Germline V CDR1 and CDR2: SGHVS, FQNEAQ. Trimming took 2 bases from V and 8 from J, leaving 13 bases between them. CDR3 DNA sequence: TGTGCCAGCAGCTTACCGGGGTTCGGCGATGAGCAGTTCTTC. Amino acids: CASSLPGFGDEQFF. Based on the CDR3 plus reference TRBV7-8 and TRBJ2-1, the full variable domain is GAGVSQSPRYKVAKRGQDVALRCDPISGHVSLFWYQQALGQGPEFLTYFQNEAQLDKSGLPSDRFFAERPEGSVSTLKIQRTQQEDSAVYLCASSLPGFGDEQFFGPGTRLTVL.

This clone has only a few counts. The DNA for the CDR3 is TGTGCCAGCAGCCCGTTGGAGGATACGCAGTATTTT. It codes for CASSPLEDTQYF. The chain carries TRBV9 and TRBJ2-3; D uncertain. Germline V gene lookup returns CDR1 SGDLS and CDR2 YYNGEE. This CDR3 has 12 residues. The germline V and J ends were trimmed by 4 bases and 6 bases, with 9 bases remaining between them.

The chain carries TRBV29-1 and TRBJ2-3, with 10 positions matching TRBD2. The CDR3 spans 16 residues. Trimming cost V 3 bases and J 5 bases; bases outside gene matches: 11. Germline V lookup: CDR1 SQVTM, CDR2 ANQGSEA. The CDR3 loop is CSVEAPPAGGGDTQYF. In nucleotides, the CDR3 is TGCAGCGTTGAGGCACCCCCAGCGGGAGGGGGAGATACGCAGTATTTT.

This rearrangement joins TRBV7-9 to TRBJ1-4, with D perhaps TRBD1 (5 bases). CDR3 size: 13 residues. Trimming cost V 5 bases and J 11 bases, with 15 bases left between them. Per the germline V gene, CDR1 is SEHNR and CDR2 is FQNEAQ (reference sequence). In DNA, the CDR3 is TGTGCCAGCAGCCGGGCGGGGGAGGACAAACTGTTTTTT. The encoded protein is CASSRAGEDKLFF.

The rearrangement joins TRBV6-5 to TRBJ2-3; D uncertain. From germline, CDR1 is MNHEY and CDR2 SVGAGI. V was clipped by 2 bases and J by 1 base, with 7 bases between them. The CDR3 contains 14 residues. CDR3 nucleotide sequence: TGTGCCAGCAGTTACCGGAGATGCACAGATACGCAGTATTTT. Amino acids: CASSYRRCTDTQYF.

The chain recombines TRBV14 with TRBJ2-1; TRBD1 matches 9 bases. With V trimmed by 4 bases and J by 4 bases, 8 bases remained unmatched. The CDR3 spans 16 residues. Germline V lookup: CDR1 SGHDN, CDR2 FVKESK. DNA for the CDR3: TGTGCCAGCAGCCCCAGAGGGACAGGGTCTTACAATGAGCAGTTCTTC. It specifies CASSPRGTGSYNEQFF.

This clone has just a few counts. V is TRBV4-1 and J is TRBJ1-1, with D uncertain. This CDR3 has 14 residues. The V gene's germline CDR1 is MGHRA and CDR2 YSYEKL. Trimming took off 1 base at V and 0 bases at J, with 6 bases between the two ends. The CDR3 is CASSQVNLNTEAFF. DNA for the CDR3: TGCGCCAGCAGCCAAGTAAACTTGAACACTGAAGCTTTCTTT.

This clone has only a few counts. The chain carries TRBV28 and TRBJ1-1; no reliable D call. Trimming stripped 2 bases from V and 0 bases from J, with 10 bases between. The V gene's germline CDR1 is MDHEN and CDR2 SYDVKM. The CDR3 loop spans 15 amino acids. CDR3 coding DNA: TGTGCCAGCAGTTTACTTTCCGCAGTGAACACTGAAGCTTTCTTT. Translated: CASSLLSAVNTEAFF.

This clone was observed a handful of times. This chain links TRBV7-9 with TRBJ1-1, with D unclear. This CDR3 spans 14 amino acids. In germline, CDR1 is SEHNR, CDR2 FQNEAQ (reference sequence). V dropped 1 base and J dropped 1 base, with 7 bases sitting between them. Here the CDR3 DNA reads TGTGCCAGCAGCTTAGTCGGAGAGAACACTGAAGCTTTCTTT. The encoded protein is CASSLVGENTEAFF.

This clone has only a few counts. The chain employs TRBV7-2 and TRBJ2-3; 7 bases are a match to TRBD1. The CDR3 extends over 14 amino acids. CDR1 and CDR2 (germline): SGHTA, FQGNSA. The ends lost 1 base at V and 7 bases at J; junction bases unmatched: 5. DNA for the CDR3: TGTGCCAGCAGCTTAGGAGGGGACAGAAATACGCAGTATTTT. This encodes CASSLGGDRNTQYF. The variable domain in full, completed from reference TRBV7-2 and TRBJ2-3, reads GAGVSQSPSNKVTEKGKDVELRCDPISGHTALYWYRQSLGQGLEFLIYFQGNSAPDKSGLPSDRFSAERTGGSVSTLTIQRTQQEDSAVYLCASSLGGDRNTQYFGPGTRLTVL.

This clone was recorded a few times. The rearrangement links TRBV5-1 to TRBJ1-1; TRBD1 aligns across 7 bases. J lost 0 bases, V lost 3 bases, and 2 bases had no gene match. The CDR3 runs 14 residues. Germline CDR1 and CDR2: SGHRS and YFSETQ. CDR3 DNA sequence: TGCGCCAGCAGCTACGGGACAGTGAACACTGAAGCTTTCTTT. This gives the protein CASSYGTVNTEAFF.

The CDR3 loop is CASSSRLGGTSGELFF. DNA of the CDR3: TGTGCCAGCAGCTCTCGGCTCGGGGGAACGAGCGGGGAGCTGTTTTTT. The rearrangement uses TRBV5-4 and TRBJ2-2; weak D call: TRBD2 (6 bases). CDR1 and CDR2 (germline): SGHNT, YYREEE (reference sequence). V dropped 3 bases and J dropped 7 bases, with 19 bases sitting between them. The CDR3 extends over 16 amino acids.

V gene TRBV20-1 combines with J gene TRBJ1-2; a weak D match, TRBD1 (5 bases). Germline CDR1 is DFQATT and CDR2 is SNEGSKA (reference sequence). CDR3 length equals 11 residues. Trimming took 7 bases from V and 2 from J, leaving 8 bases between them. The CDR3 sequence: CSVTANYGYTF. The CDR3 bases are TGCAGTGTGACAGCCAACTATGGCTACACCTTC.